A single sample gave rise to the 11 T cell receptor beta chains below, sequenced in a study of cytomegalovirus exposure and HLA in healthy donors. The PCR used 60 Vbeta and 13 Jbeta primers. The assay was immunoSEQ multiplex PCR, and TCRdb's table has in-frame clones only and misses some. Among approximately 200,000 clones listed, roughly 85% were seen once. The sequenced sample was PBMCs. All receptors derive from a woman in her fifties or sixties in good health and CMV-seronegative.

The chain uses TRBV28 and TRBJ1-3; maybe TRBD1 (6 bases). The germline V gene has CDR1 MDHEN and CDR2 SYDVKM. The CDR3 spans 16 residues. Trimming left V 7 bases short and J 0 bases short, with 16 bases between. This chain's CDR3 is CASNPGTGPSGNTIYF. CDR3 nucleotide sequence: TGTGCCAGCAATCCCGGTACAGGGCCCTCTGGAAACACCATATATTTT. Supplemented by reference TRBV28 and TRBJ1-3, the full variable domain reads DVKVTQSSRYLVKRTGEKVFLECVQDMDHENMFWYRQDPGLGLRLIYFSYDVKMKEKGDIPEGYSVSREKKERFSLILESASTNQTSMYLCASNPGTGPSGNTIYFGEGSWLTVV.

The chain is built from TRBV4-2 and TRBJ2-2; 9 bases agree with TRBD2. Germline CDR1 reads LGHNA; CDR2 reads YNFKEQ. This CDR3 comprises 15 residues. V lost 1 base, J lost 4 bases, and 1 base stayed unmatched. The CDR3 bases are TGTGCCAGCAGCCAAGCGCGGGAGGGCACCGGGGAGCTGTTTTTT. Translating gives CASSQAREGTGELFF.

J is TRBJ1-1 and V is TRBV7-9, with 9 bases aligning to TRBD1. Trimming cost V 5 bases and J 9 bases; bases outside gene matches: 10. The germline gives CDR1 SEHNR, CDR2 FQNEAQ (reference sequence). The CDR3 sequence is 14 residues long. CDR3 loop: CASSPRDRVGKAFF. The DNA for the CDR3 is TGTGCCAGCAGCCCTCGGGACAGGGTGGGAAAAGCTTTCTTT.

As to this clone: Other DNA sequences from this sample encode an identical CDR3 as well. The chain employs TRBV6-1 and TRBJ1-1; the match to TRBD1 covers 8 bases. The CDR3 sequence is 13 residues long. Trimming cost V 6 bases and J 4 bases; bases outside gene matches: 4. The germline gives CDR1 MNHNS, CDR2 SASEGT. CDR3 sequence: CASSGTGGTEAFF. The CDR3 DNA reads TGTGCCAGCAGCGGAACAGGGGGCACTGAAGCTTTCTTT.

The V gene is TRBV27, the J gene TRBJ1-2, with 8 bases fitting TRBD1. Germline CDR1 and CDR2: MNHEY and SMNVEV (reference sequence). J was trimmed by 1 base and V by 3 bases; bases with no gene match: 13. This CDR3 comprises 18 residues. The CDR3: CASSFRANGQGVNYGYTF. DNA for the CDR3: TGTGCCAGCAGTTTCCGAGCGAATGGACAGGGAGTTAACTATGGCTACACCTTC.

Details on this clone: Other DNA sequences in this specimen translate into the identical CDR3. The V and J genes are TRBV7-8 and TRBJ1-2; 7 nucleotides match TRBD1. CDR3 length: 14 amino acids. Trimming cost V 1 base and J 5 bases; bases outside gene matches: 4. Germline CDR1 and CDR2: SGHVS and FQNEAQ. The CDR3, as DNA: TGTGCCAGCAGCTTAGACAGGACAGGATATGGCTACACCTTC. The encoded protein is CASSLDRTGYGYTF. The variable domain in full, with the rest retrieved from reference TRBV7-8 and TRBJ1-2, is GAGVSQSPRYKVAKRGQDVALRCDPISGHVSLFWYQQALGQGPEFLTYFQNEAQLDKSGLPSDRFFAERPEGSVSTLKIQRTQQEDSAVYLCASSLDRTGYGYTFGSGTRLTVV.

J is TRBJ2-1 and V is TRBV7-2; 7 nucleotides line up with TRBD1. From germline, CDR1 is SGHTA and CDR2 FQGNSA. The V and J ends lost 5 bases and 5 bases, in that order; junction bases with no gene match: 15. The CDR3 is 17 residues long. The CDR3 nucleotides are TGTGCCAGCAGCGCCCGCCCCGTTTGGACAGGAGACAATGAGCAGTTCTTC. This encodes CASSARPVWTGDNEQFF.

About this clone itself: Since no conserved phenylalanine or tryptophan closes the CDR3, a read error is the likely cause. This sequence joins TRBV28 and TRBJ1-4; D gene unclear. CDR1 is MDHEN and CDR2 is SYDVKM in the germline V gene. V lost 6 bases and J 8 bases, leaving 13 bases between the germline ends. The CDR3 has 13 residues. The CDR3 DNA is TGTGCCAGCAGCTCCTCTTCCTACGAAAAACTGTTTCTT. Amino acids: CASSSSSYEKLFL.

The V gene is TRBV20-1, the J gene TRBJ1-1; 7 bases agree with TRBD1. Looked up from germline, CDR1 is DFQATT and CDR2 is SNEGSKA (reference sequence). The length of the CDR3 is 11 residues. V shed 3 bases and J 11 bases; nucleotides not matched to a gene: 6. The CDR3 loop is CSASGQAKAFF. The CDR3 DNA follows: TGCAGTGCTAGCGGACAGGCTAAGGCTTTCTTT.

This clone appeared a single time. V usage is TRBV19 and J usage is TRBJ1-5, with 9 bases lining up with TRBD1. The CDR3 has 14 residues. With V trimmed by 6 bases and J by 7 bases, 7 bases remained unmatched. Germline CDR1 LNHDA, CDR2 SQIVND (reference sequence). The CDR3 bases are TGTGCCAGTAGAGGGGGACAGGGTAGACAGCCCCAGCATTTT. Translation: CASRGGQGRQPQHF.

J is TRBJ2-1 and V is TRBV29-1, with D tentatively TRBD1 (5 bases). CDR1 is SQVTM and CDR2 is ANQGSEA in the germline V gene. V was shortened by 3 bases and J by 0 bases, with 9 bases between the two germline ends. This CDR3 has 14 amino acids. CDR3 residues: CSVEGRSSYNEQFF. CDR3 nucleotides: TGCAGCGTTGAGGGGCGTAGCTCCTACAATGAGCAGTTCTTC.